This T cell receptor (beta chain) was captured by sequencing in a study of blood T cell repertoires in COVID-19. Turning to the study itself: From T cells, B-cell-depleted T cells, or PBMCs came the material, which was cDNA or gDNA.

In the original processing: Nucleated cell counts were estimated from reference gene primer amplification. Some clones are missing from TCRdb's copy, which holds only in-frame ones; the method was immunoSEQ multiplex PCR. From that table come the V and J calls and clone size; the DNA was used to work out D and trimming. The sample has 190,000 or so clones; around 90% are singletons. Trimming left V 1 base short and J 9 bases short, with 7 bases between. Germline values: CDR1 MNHEY, CDR2 SMNVEV (reference sequence). CDR3 length: 12 residues. The chain recombines TRBV27 with TRBJ2-1; TRBD1 might be the D (5 bases). This receptor was identified in a man between 40 and 49 years old with active or convalescent COVID-19. The source material was peripheral blood. The CDR3 DNA reads TGTGCCAGCAGTTTATGGGGCACTGAGCAGTTCTTC. Translating it yields CASSLWGTEQFF.